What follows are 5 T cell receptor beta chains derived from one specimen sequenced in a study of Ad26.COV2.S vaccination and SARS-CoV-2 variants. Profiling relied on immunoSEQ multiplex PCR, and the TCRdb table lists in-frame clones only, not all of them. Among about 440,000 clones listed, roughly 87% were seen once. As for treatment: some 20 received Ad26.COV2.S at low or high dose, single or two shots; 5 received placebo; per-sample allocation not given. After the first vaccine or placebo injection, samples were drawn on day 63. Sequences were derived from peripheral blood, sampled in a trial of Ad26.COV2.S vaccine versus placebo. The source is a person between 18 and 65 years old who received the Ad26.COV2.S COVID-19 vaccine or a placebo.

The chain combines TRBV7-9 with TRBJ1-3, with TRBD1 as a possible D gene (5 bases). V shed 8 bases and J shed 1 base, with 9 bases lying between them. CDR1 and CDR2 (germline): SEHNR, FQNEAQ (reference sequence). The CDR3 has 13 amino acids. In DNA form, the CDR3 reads TGTGCCAGCGGCCAGGGATCTGGAAACACCATATATTTT. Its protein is CASGQGSGNTIYF.

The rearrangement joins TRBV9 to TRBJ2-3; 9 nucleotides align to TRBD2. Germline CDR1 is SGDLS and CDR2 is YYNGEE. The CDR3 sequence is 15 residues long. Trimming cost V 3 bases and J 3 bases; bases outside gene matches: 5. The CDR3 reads CASSAQAGGTDTQYF. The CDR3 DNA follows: TGTGCCAGCAGCGCACAAGCGGGAGGTACAGATACGCAGTATTTT.

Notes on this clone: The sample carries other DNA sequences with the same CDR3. The CDR3 protein is CASSIRGETQYF. In DNA form, the CDR3 reads TGTGCCAGTAGTATAAGAGGAGAGACCCAGTACTTC. The chain carries TRBV19 and TRBJ2-5; no definite D call. The CDR3 sequence is 12 residues long. V was trimmed by 2 bases and J by 4 bases, leaving 5 bases between them. Germline V lookup: CDR1 LNHDA, CDR2 SQIVND (reference sequence).

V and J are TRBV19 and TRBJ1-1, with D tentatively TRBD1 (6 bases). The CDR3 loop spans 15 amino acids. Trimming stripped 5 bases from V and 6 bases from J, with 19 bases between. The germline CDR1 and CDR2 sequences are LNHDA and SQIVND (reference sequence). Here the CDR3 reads CASSPEQFRGSEAFF. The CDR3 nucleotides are TGTGCCAGTAGTCCAGAGCAGTTCAGGGGATCTGAAGCTTTCTTT.

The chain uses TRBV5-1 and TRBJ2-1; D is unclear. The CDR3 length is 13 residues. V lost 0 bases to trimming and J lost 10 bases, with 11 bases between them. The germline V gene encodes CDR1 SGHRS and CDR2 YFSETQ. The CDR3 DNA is TGCGCCAGCAGCTTGGAGCCCCCGACAGAGCAGTTCTTC. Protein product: CASSLEPPTEQFF.